The next 3 T cell receptor beta chains were all read from a single sample in a study of blood T cells in healthy people across ages. It was with a sample-barcoded 5' primer and a J-beta primer mix that a second PCR of roughly 7 to 12 cycles was run. From the 5' RACE reads, TCRdb called clonotypes with MiXCR, one entry per CDR3 protein. The sample carries approximately 800,000 distinct CDR3 sequences, approximately 67% recorded once. The sample consisted of blood. The receptors were gathered from a man aged 30-40 years in good health.

V gene TRBV9 combines with J gene TRBJ2-1; D call uncertain. Trimming removed 2 bases from V and 5 bases from J, with 11 bases in between. The CDR3 is 14 residues long. Germline CDR1 is SGDLS and CDR2 is YYNGEE. CDR3: CASSVGRAHNEQFF. CDR3 coding DNA: TGTGCCAGCAGCGTCGGACGGGCCCACAATGAGCAGTTCTTC.

This clonotype was seen a handful of times. The chain recombines TRBV11-1 with TRBJ2-5; weak D call: TRBD2 (5 bases). The V gene lost 4 bases and the J gene lost 4 bases, with 16 bases spanning the gap. CDR1 and CDR2 (germline): SGHAT, FQDESV (reference sequence). This CDR3 region has 15 residues. The CDR3 loop reads CASSSSGPFPETQYF. The CDR3 DNA sequence: TGTGCCAGCAGCTCCAGCGGCCCCTTCCCAGAGACCCAGTACTTC. Filled out from reference TRBV11-1 and TRBJ2-5, the complete variable domain reads EAEVAQSPRYKITEKSQAVAFWCDPISGHATLYWYRQILGQGPELLVQFQDESVVDDSQLPKDRFSAERLKGVDSTLKIQPAELGDSAMYLCASSSSGPFPETQYFGPGTRLLVL.

A note on this clonotype: One junction end disagrees with the germline gene, perhaps due to a read error. The gene calls are TRBV5-1 and TRBJ2-5; 7 bases map to TRBD1. Germline V gives CDR1 SGHRS, CDR2 YFSETQ. The CDR3 totals 15 residues. The CDR3 reads CASSETGDRVEIQYF. DNA for the CDR3: TGCGCCAGCAGCGAGACCGGAGACAGGGTAGAGATCCAGTACTTC.